The 15 T cell receptor beta chains presented below share a single source sample, sequenced in a study of cytomegalovirus exposure and HLA in healthy donors. It was with 60 Vbeta and 13 Jbeta primers that the PCR ran. The table came from immunoSEQ multiplex PCR; TCRdb's copy has only in-frame clones and leaves some out. Here the sample spans roughly 38,000 clones, about 72% being singletons. The sample was PBMCs. These receptors were obtained from a woman aged 25 to 39 in good health and CMV-seropositive.

The rearrangement links TRBV2 to TRBJ1-1, with a tentative D call TRBD1 (6 bases). The CDR3 totals 14 residues. Germline CDR1 is SNHLY and CDR2 is FYNNEI. V shed 8 bases and J shed 5 bases, with 18 bases lying between them. Here the CDR3 DNA reads TGTGCCAGCTTCTGGACAGCCCAATTAACTGAAGCTTTCTTT. Residues: CASFWTAQLTEAFF.

The chain carries TRBV6-4 and TRBJ2-2; 12 bases match TRBD2. The CDR3 contains 19 residues. The junction had 13 bases not matched to a gene; V was cut back by 4 bases and J by 4 bases. CDR1 is MRHNA and CDR2 is SNTAGT in the germline V gene. Here the CDR3 DNA reads TGTGCCAGCAGTGCCTTTCCGACGACTAGCGGGAGCCCCACCGGGGAGCTGTTTTTT. Its translation: CASSAFPTTSGSPTGELFF.

The rearrangement uses TRBV10-1 and TRBJ2-2; the D is unclear. The V end was cut by 8 bases, the J end by 3 bases, with 4 bases between. The CDR3 consists of 11 residues. Germline lookup yields CDR1 WNHNN and CDR2 SYGVQD (reference sequence). The CDR3 loop reads CASSYTGELFF. The CDR3 DNA sequence: TGCGCCAGCTCTTACACCGGGGAGCTGTTTTTT.

The chain uses TRBV27 and TRBJ2-6; 8 bases agree with TRBD1. The germline gives CDR1 MNHEY, CDR2 SMNVEV (reference sequence). The CDR3 totals 18 residues. Trimming at V came to 0 bases and at J to 2 bases, leaving 6 bases not matched to a gene. DNA for the CDR3: TGTGCCAGCAGTTTATCTGCAGGGGGCCGAACTGGGGCCAACGTCCTGACTTTC. Translation: CASSLSAGGRTGANVLTF.

The gene calls are TRBV28 and TRBJ1-1; D gene unclear. Looked up from germline, CDR1 is MDHEN and CDR2 is SYDVKM. Trimming cost V 2 bases and J 10 bases, with 8 bases left between them. The CDR3 length is 11 residues. The CDR3 sequence: CASSLPPGAFF. CDR3 DNA: TGTGCCAGCAGTTTACCCCCGGGAGCTTTCTTT.

The chain has TRBV5-1 and TRBJ1-3; weak D call: TRBD1 (6 bases). The V end lost 3 bases, the J end lost 5 bases, and 21 bases lay between the germline ends. The CDR3 totals 17 residues. Germline loops: CDR1 SGHRS, CDR2 YFSETQ. CDR3 nucleotide sequence: TGCGCCAGCAGCTACGATACAGGGACATCCGGGAGAAACACCATATATTTT. Its translation is CASSYDTGTSGRNTIYF.

The genes are TRBV15 and TRBJ1-4; no clear D. Germline CDR1 is LNHNV and CDR2 is YYDKDF (reference sequence). The CDR3 is 16 residues long. Trimming left V 1 base short and J 2 bases short, with 11 bases between. The chain's CDR3 is CATSRGRVETNEKLFF. CDR3 bases: TGTGCCACCAGCAGAGGGAGGGTGGAGACTAATGAAAAACTGTTTTTT.

This chain links TRBV5-4 with TRBJ1-2, with D maybe TRBD1 (5 bases). Germline lookup yields CDR1 SGHNT and CDR2 YYREEE (reference sequence). Trimming stripped 2 bases from V and 6 bases from J, with 11 bases between. This CDR3 spans 13 amino acids. Here the CDR3 DNA reads TGTGCCAGCAGCTTCTCGGGGGAGGATGGCTACACCTTC. Translating it yields CASSFSGEDGYTF.

This chain links TRBV7-9 with TRBJ2-7, with a weak D call TRBD1 (5 bases). V lost 1 base to trimming and J lost 3 bases, with 16 bases between them. CDR1 is SEHNR, CDR2 FQNEAQ, per germline (reference sequence). There are 16 residues in the CDR3. The CDR3 DNA reads as TGTGCCAGCAGCTTAGAAGGACAAGCGAAATTCTACGAGCAGTACTTC. Protein sequence: CASSLEGQAKFYEQYF.

The chain links TRBV2 to TRBJ1-3; D uncertain. Germline V lookup: CDR1 SNHLY, CDR2 FYNNEI. The V end lost 8 bases, the J end lost 0 bases, and 5 bases lay between the germline ends. This CDR3 region has 12 residues. In DNA, the CDR3 is TGTGCCAGCGGGAGCTCTGGAAACACCATATATTTT. It codes for CASGSSGNTIYF.

The chain couples TRBV27 to TRBJ1-1; D gene ambiguous. CDR3 size: 12 residues. CDR1 and CDR2 from the germline V gene are MNHEY and SMNVEV (reference sequence). Trimming stripped 2 bases from V and 7 bases from J, with 8 bases between. CDR3 sequence (DNA): TGTGCCAGCAGTTTAGGAGGGAATGAAGCTTTCTTT. Its translation: CASSLGGNEAFF.

This chain links TRBV7-9 with TRBJ2-1, with 10 positions matching TRBD1. The junction had 3 bases not matched to a gene; V was cut back by 3 bases and J by 1 base. The germline V gene has CDR1 SEHNR and CDR2 FQNEAQ (reference sequence). This CDR3 spans 16 amino acids. The CDR3 DNA sequence: TGTGCCAGCAGCTTCGGGGACAGGGGTTCCTACAATGAGCAGTTCTTC. As protein: CASSFGDRGSYNEQFF.

This chain connects TRBV27 to TRBJ2-7; D is undetermined. The CDR3 is 13 residues long. The germline V gene has CDR1 MNHEY and CDR2 SMNVEV (reference sequence). Trimming stripped 2 bases from V and 0 bases from J, with 5 bases between. This CDR3 is CASSLKLSYEQYF. CDR3 bases: TGTGCCAGCAGTTTAAAACTCTCCTACGAGCAGTACTTC.

This clone came up once. CDR3 protein: CASRAGQYGYTF. CDR3 DNA sequence: TGTGCCAGCAGGGCTGGACAGTATGGCTACACCTTC. This rearrangement joins TRBV6-1 to TRBJ1-2; D may be TRBD1 (6 bases). This CDR3 is 12 amino acids long. The ends were cut back, 6 bases at V and 5 bases at J, with 10 bases in the middle. CDR1 and CDR2 (germline): MNHNS, SASEGT.

This chain connects TRBV14 to TRBJ2-3; D uncertain. Germline CDR1 SGHDN, CDR2 FVKESK. V shed 1 base and J shed 0 bases, with 11 bases lying between them. CDR3 size: 16 residues. The CDR3 sequence is CASSQGVRASTDTQYF. The CDR3 DNA reads as TGTGCCAGCAGCCAAGGAGTTCGCGCCAGCACAGATACGCAGTATTTT. The full variable domain, completed using reference TRBV14 and TRBJ2-3, is EAGVTQFPSHSVIEKGQTVTLRCDPISGHDNLYWYRRVMGKEIKFLLHFVKESKQDESGMPNNRFLAERTGGTYSTLKVQPAELEDSGVYFCASSQGVRASTDTQYFGPGTRLTVL.